Listed below are T cell receptor beta chains from one sample, sequenced in a study of cytotoxic CD8 clonotypes in ibrutinib-treated CLL. The protocol was immunoSEQ multiplex PCR, while the TCRdb copy is restricted to in-frame clones and leaves out a portion. The table lists around 160,000 clones, 81% of them singletons. The sample consisted of PBMCs, taken after 12 months of ibrutinib treatment. The receptors come from a human donor with chronic lymphocytic leukemia. Each CDR3 is given with its conserved first and last residue. Each record gives: V gene, J gene, D gene, CDR3 protein. A D gene is named only where the DNA matches it firmly.

TRBV7-2	TRBJ1-3	.	CASIRFPGATGNTIYF
TRBV9	TRBJ2-5	.	CASSDGRKGPQETQYF
TRBV5-1	TRBJ2-7	.	CASSFGISYEQYF
TRBV19	TRBJ2-1	TRBD2	CASRRRPGTSGGTIPSEQFF
TRBV6-4	TRBJ1-1	.	CASRLEGTLDTEAFF
TRBV7-9	TRBJ1-3	.	CATLGPVVDF
TRBV21-1	TRBJ1-5	.	CANSGPPVTDSNQPQHF
TRBV18	TRBJ2-4	.	CASSPIPVGGNIQYF
TRBV4-3	TRBJ2-7	.	CASSQDLGRTYEQYF
TRBV7-2	TRBJ2-4	TRBD2	CASSLIAFWEGPTKNIQYF
TRBV30	TRBJ2-5	.	CAWSVKGFMGETQYF
TRBV19	TRBJ2-7	TRBD2	CASSTGLAEPWGEQYF
TRBV28	TRBJ2-7	TRBD2	CASSIGTSGYEQYF
TRBV7-2	TRBJ1-2	.	CASSRGATTPQNGYTF
TRBV27	TRBJ1-2	TRBD1	CASGAGTGSNYGYTF
TRBV9	TRBJ1-4	TRBD1	CASSKTGTVDEKLFF
TRBV28	TRBJ2-4	.	CASSFPRGGAKNIQYF
TRBV18	TRBJ2-3	.	CASPPGLTDTQYF
TRBV6-1	TRBJ2-7	.	CASSEIGQTYEQYF
TRBV18	TRBJ2-5	.	CASSPRRAETQYF
TRBV7-3	TRBJ1-3	.	CASSLGPLGNTIYF
TRBV5-1	TRBJ2-3	TRBD1	CASSLQGAQADTQYF
TRBV4-2	TRBJ2-2	.	CASSQPGGADTGELFF
TRBV28	TRBJ1-2	.	CASSPPGWGNYGYTF
TRBV19	TRBJ2-1	TRBD1	CASSPQGTGGNEQFF
TRBV5-1	TRBJ2-1	TRBD2	CASSSGGSSYNEQFF
TRBV19	TRBJ1-2	TRBD1	CASNPGGRGRIDYGYTF
TRBV6-5	TRBJ2-5	.	CASSREAAQETQYF
TRBV29-1	TRBJ2-1	TRBD2	CSVRLAGSEQFF
TRBV11-3	TRBJ2-1	TRBD2	CASSFRLAGANNEQFF
TRBV27	TRBJ2-7	TRBD2	CASRLLAGTYEQYF
TRBV7-7	TRBJ2-5	.	CASSEQGHQETQYF
TRBV28	TRBJ2-2	TRBD2	CASSKAGGGTGELFF
TRBV7-2	TRBJ2-2	.	CASSFTPGVGELFF
TRBV28	TRBJ1-6	.	CASRGGNSPLHF
TRBV28	TRBJ2-4	.	CASSLWLDREVTKNIQYF
TRBV10-3	TRBJ1-3	.	CAISGRTVDSGNTIYF